The 6 T cell receptor beta chains listed next were all sequenced from one sample in a study of PD-L1 blockade in urothelial cancer. The data were produced by immunoSEQ multiplex PCR, yet TCRdb's version contains in-frame clones alone and is incomplete. Among around 63,000 clones listed, roughly 80% were seen once. Time point given: pretreatment peripheral blood. The starting material was PBMCs, obtained around atezolizumab (anti-PD-L1) treatment. The receptors were gathered from a man aged 70-80 years with urothelial cancer.

The chain links TRBV7-2 to TRBJ2-7; 7 bases line up with TRBD1. CDR1 and CDR2 (germline): SGHTA, FQGNSA. This CDR3 spans 13 amino acids. J was trimmed by 6 bases and V by 5 bases; bases with no gene match: 7. This chain's CDR3 is CASSPDREGEQYF. The CDR3 DNA sequence: TGTGCCAGCAGCCCCGACAGGGAAGGCGAGCAGTACTTC.

This clone has a count of ten or more. The chain carries TRBV23-1 and TRBJ2-7, with D perhaps matching TRBD2 (5 bases). TRBV23-1 is noted as an ORF with a role that remains uncertain. The CDR3 length is 17 residues. The V gene lost 3 bases and the J gene lost 6 bases, with 24 bases spanning the gap. Written as DNA, the CDR3 is TGCGCCAGCAGTCACCTCGGCGGGCACTCCAGCTCGGGCGAGCAGTACTTC. Protein product: CASSHLGGHSSSGEQYF.

This chain uses TRBV25-1 with TRBJ1-2; perhaps TRBD1 as D (5 bases). Germline values: CDR1 MGHDK, CDR2 SYGVNS. Deletions cut 0 bases from V and 7 bases from J, with 15 bases between. The CDR3 covers 15 residues. CDR3 sequence reads: CASSEYSGRGVGYTF. The CDR3 nucleotides are TGTGCCAGCAGTGAATACTCCGGACGGGGGGTTGGCTACACCTTC.

This clone was detected a few times. The chain recombines TRBV9 with TRBJ1-5, with D uncertain. V was pared by 0 bases and J by 4 bases, with 11 bases between. The CDR3 sequence is 15 residues long. Germline-derived CDR1 and CDR2 are SGDLS and YYNGEE. This chain's CDR3 is CASSVDPGRNQPQHF. The DNA for the CDR3 is TGTGCCAGCAGCGTAGATCCAGGCCGGAATCAGCCCCAGCATTTT.

This clone was seen a single time. This rearrangement joins TRBV10-1 to TRBJ2-3; perhaps TRBD2 as D (7 bases). V shed 0 bases and J shed 11 bases, with 15 bases lying between them. The CDR3 sequence is 14 residues long. CDR1 is WNHNN, CDR2 SYGVQD, per germline (reference sequence). CDR3 nucleotide sequence: TGCGCCAGCAGTGAGTCTGGGGAGGGGGGTATGCAGTATTTT. As protein: CASSESGEGGMQYF.

This chain connects TRBV6-6 to TRBJ2-7; TRBD1 agrees at 7 bases. The CDR3 is 13 residues long. Germline V gene data show CDR1 as MNHNY and CDR2 as SVGAGI (reference sequence). Trimming at V came to 6 bases and at J to 2 bases, leaving 4 bases not matched to a gene. DNA for the CDR3: TGTGCCAGCAGACCCGGGACAGCCTACGAGCAGTACTTC. It specifies CASRPGTAYEQYF.